A selection of T cell receptor beta chains follows, all from one sample in a study of neurological immune-mediated disorders. MiXCR was run by TCRdb on the 5' RACE reads, yielding one entry per CDR3 protein. The data contain around 70,000 distinct CDR3 sequences, approximately 5% of them singletons. The sample consisted of PBMCs. Source of these receptors: a woman in her 70s with multiple sclerosis. Each CDR3 is given with its conserved first and last residue. D genes are given only for firm matches. Only some rows state a clone size, as once, few, many or a class for expanded clones.

abundance: many; v_gene: TRBV5-8; d_gene: TRBD2; len: 17; j_gene: TRBJ2-1; CDR3nt: TGTGCCAGCAGCTTGCTACTGTCTAGCGGGAAGAACAATGAGCAGTTCTTC; CDR3aa: CASSLLLSSGKNNEQFF
abundance: -; v_gene: TRBV6-2/TRBV6-3; d_gene: TRBD2; len: 14; j_gene: TRBJ2-1; CDR3nt: TGTGCCAGCAGTCAACTAGCGGGGGGCCCCGAGCAGTTCTTC; CDR3aa: CASSQLAGGPEQFF
abundance: many; v_gene: TRBV12-3/TRBV12-4; d_gene: -; len: 13; j_gene: TRBJ1-1; CDR3nt: TGTGCCAGCAGTTCAGGGCTTAACACTGAAGCTTTCTTT; CDR3aa: CASSSGLNTEAFF
abundance: many; v_gene: TRBV5-5; d_gene: TRBD2; len: 15; j_gene: TRBJ2-1; CDR3nt: TGTGCCAGCAGCGCACTAGCGGGCAACTACAATGAGCAGTTCTTC; CDR3aa: CASSALAGNYNEQFF
abundance: -; v_gene: TRBV29-1; d_gene: -; len: 12; j_gene: TRBJ2-7; CDR3nt: TGCAGCGGCCTAGAGGGGGACTACGAGCAGTACTTC; CDR3aa: CSGLEGDYEQYF
abundance: -; v_gene: TRBV30; d_gene: -; len: 12; j_gene: TRBJ1-1; CDR3nt: TGTGCCGGAGACAGATTGAACACTGAAGCTTTCTTT; CDR3aa: CAGDRLNTEAFF
abundance: many; v_gene: TRBV11-2; d_gene: TRBD2; len: 15; j_gene: TRBJ2-1; CDR3nt: TGTGCCAGCAGCCAATCTAGCGGGAGTAGGGGTGAGCAGTTCTTC; CDR3aa: CASSQSSGSRGEQFF
abundance: many; v_gene: TRBV20-1; d_gene: TRBD2; len: 13; j_gene: TRBJ2-1; CDR3nt: TGCAGTCTCCAACTAGCGGGATTCAATGAGCAGTTCTTC; CDR3aa: CSLQLAGFNEQFF
abundance: many; v_gene: TRBV20-1; d_gene: -; len: 20; j_gene: TRBJ2-2; CDR3nt: TGCAGTGCTAGAGGAGTGGGGGGCAGGGACGCAATTCCGAACACCGGGGAGCTGTTTTTT; CDR3aa: CSARGVGGRDAIPNTGELFF
abundance: many; v_gene: TRBV5-1; d_gene: TRBD1; len: 16; j_gene: TRBJ2-7; CDR3nt: TGCGCCAGCAGATTTCTACCGGGACAGGGAGCCTACGAGCAGTACTTC; CDR3aa: CASRFLPGQGAYEQYF
abundance: many; v_gene: TRBV20-1; d_gene: -; len: 14; j_gene: TRBJ1-1; CDR3nt: TGCAGTGCTAGAGGGCCAGGGCAGGACACTGAAGCTTTCTTT; CDR3aa: CSARGPGQDTEAFF
abundance: many; v_gene: TRBV4-1; d_gene: -; len: 14; j_gene: TRBJ2-1; CDR3nt: TGCGCCAGCAGCCAAGTTGGCGGGGGCCAGGAGCAGTTCTTC; CDR3aa: CASSQVGGGQEQFF
abundance: many; v_gene: TRBV6-4; d_gene: -; len: 15; j_gene: TRBJ1-6; CDR3nt: TGTGCCAGCAGCCCTTCCCTATGGGGCAATTCACCCCTCCACTTT; CDR3aa: CASSPSLWGNSPLHF
abundance: -; v_gene: TRBV3-1; d_gene: TRBD1; len: 14; j_gene: TRBJ1-4; CDR3nt: TGTGCCAGCTCAGACAGGGGAACTAATGAAAAACTGTTTTTT; CDR3aa: CASSDRGTNEKLFF
abundance: many; v_gene: TRBV20-1; d_gene: TRBD1; len: 13; j_gene: TRBJ1-1; CDR3nt: TGCAGTGCCGCAGGGACAGCCAACACTGAAGCTTTCTTT; CDR3aa: CSAAGTANTEAFF
abundance: many; v_gene: TRBV4-1; d_gene: TRBD2; len: 18; j_gene: TRBJ2-2; CDR3nt: TGCGCCAGCAGCCAAGCTATAGGACTAGCGGGAGGGTCCGGGGAGCTGTTTTTT; CDR3aa: CASSQAIGLAGGSGELFF
abundance: many; v_gene: TRBV6-2/TRBV6-3; d_gene: -; len: 12; j_gene: TRBJ1-2; CDR3nt: TGTGCCAGCAGGACGACAACCTATGGCTACACCTTC; CDR3aa: CASRTTTYGYTF
abundance: many; v_gene: TRBV7-6; d_gene: -; len: 15; j_gene: TRBJ1-3; CDR3nt: TGTGCCAGCGGAAGGGAACAGGGCTCTGGAAACACCATATATTTT; CDR3aa: CASGREQGSGNTIYF
abundance: many; v_gene: TRBV9; d_gene: TRBD2; len: 14; j_gene: TRBJ2-1; CDR3nt: TGTGCCAGCAGCGTAGCGGATAGCGGGAGAGAGCAGTTCTTC; CDR3aa: CASSVADSGREQFF
abundance: many; v_gene: TRBV20-1; d_gene: TRBD1; len: 14; j_gene: TRBJ2-3; CDR3nt: TGCAGTGCTAGAACAGGGGGGAGTACAGATACGCAGTATTTT; CDR3aa: CSARTGGSTDTQYF
abundance: many; v_gene: TRBV5-1; d_gene: -; len: 14; j_gene: TRBJ2-2; CDR3nt: TGCGCCAGCAGCTATCTGCAGGGGACCGGGGAGCTGTTTTTT; CDR3aa: CASSYLQGTGELFF
abundance: many; v_gene: TRBV20-1; d_gene: TRBD2; len: 15; j_gene: TRBJ2-7; CDR3nt: TGCAGTGCTAGAGAGGGGACTAGCGGTGACTACGAGCAGTACTTC; CDR3aa: CSAREGTSGDYEQYF
abundance: few; v_gene: TRBV7-2; d_gene: -; len: 15; j_gene: TRBJ1-1; CDR3nt: TGTGCCAGCAGCTATCCAGTCACAAAGGACACTGAAGCTTTCTTT; CDR3aa: CASSYPVTKDTEAFF
abundance: many; v_gene: TRBV4-1; d_gene: TRBD2; len: 17; j_gene: TRBJ2-2; CDR3nt: TGCGCCAGCAGCCAAGAGGCTAGCGGGAGGGTTACCGGGGAGCTGTTTTTT; CDR3aa: CASSQEASGRVTGELFF